The 8 T cell receptor beta chains listed next were all sequenced from one sample in a study of blood T cell repertoires in COVID-19. The repertoire was sequenced with immunoSEQ multiplex PCR; TCRdb's copy has only in-frame clones and lacks some. The sample consists of 330,000 or so clones, roughly nine tenths of them appearing once. Material for sequencing was peripheral blood. These receptors all stem from a woman aged 55-70 years with COVID-19, enrolled during active disease.

The chain joins TRBV7-9 to TRBJ2-7; D is unresolved. Germline V gives CDR1 SEHNR, CDR2 FQNEAQ (reference sequence). V lost 2 bases to trimming and J lost 6 bases, with 14 bases between them. The CDR3 is made up of 14 amino acids. In DNA form, the CDR3 reads TGTGCCAGCAGCTTAAACTCCCTCCCTAGCGAGCAGTACTTC. Translated, it gives CASSLNSLPSEQYF.

The chain is built from TRBV19 and TRBJ2-7, with 8 bases identical to TRBD1. Germline-derived CDR1 and CDR2 are LNHDA and SQIVND (reference sequence). The CDR3 totals 15 residues. V shed 1 base, J shed 2 bases, and the junction held 4 bases outside the gene matches. CDR3 nucleotide sequence: TGTGCCAGTAGTATAGGCGGGACAGGCGCCTACGAGCAGTACTTC. Its protein product is CASSIGGTGAYEQYF.

A word on this clone: Other DNA sequences in this specimen translate into the identical CDR3. As DNA, the CDR3 is TGCGCCAGCAGCCCTGACGGGGGCTCCTACAATGAGCAGTTCTTC. This sequence encodes CASSPDGGSYNEQFF. J is TRBJ2-1 and V is TRBV5-1, with D perhaps matching TRBD2 (6 bases). Germline V gene data show CDR1 as SGHRS and CDR2 as YFSETQ. Trimming cost V 4 bases and J 0 bases, with 11 bases left between them. The CDR3 has 15 amino acids.

The chain links TRBV2 to TRBJ1-5; TRBD1 agrees at 7 bases. Trimming removed 8 bases from V and 3 bases from J; junction bases left unmatched: 13. Germline CDR1 and CDR2: SNHLY and FYNNEI. The CDR3 extends over 16 amino acids. Here the CDR3 DNA reads TGTGCCAGCGCCACAGAAAAGGGACAGATCAATCAGCCCCAGCATTTT. Translated: CASATEKGQINQPQHF.

The J gene is TRBJ2-7, the V gene TRBV5-1; 8 bases line up with TRBD2. This CDR3 spans 15 amino acids. Trimming cost V 4 bases and J 2 bases; bases outside gene matches: 8. Looked up from germline, CDR1 is SGHRS and CDR2 is YFSETQ. Here the CDR3 DNA reads TGCGCCAGCAGCCCCGGGGGGGGTCCGGCCTACGAGCAGTACTTC. It yields the protein CASSPGGGPAYEQYF.

The V and J genes are TRBV2 and TRBJ2-5; D is uncertain. Trimming cost V 9 bases and J 3 bases, with 5 bases left between them. The CDR3 has 10 residues. CDR1 SNHLY and CDR2 FYNNEI come from the germline V gene. In nucleotides, the CDR3 is TGTGCCAGGACAAAAGAGACCCAGTACTTC. Residues: CARTKETQYF.

The chain has TRBV12-5 and TRBJ1-1; TRBD1 matches at 9 bases. V dropped 6 bases and J dropped 5; count of bases not matched to a gene: 4. The germline V gene encodes CDR1 LGHNT and CDR2 FRNRAP. The CDR3 is made up of 13 amino acids. CDR3 protein: CASGLTGGTEAFF. CDR3 DNA: TGTGCTAGTGGGTTGACAGGGGGAACTGAAGCTTTCTTT.

The chain links TRBV29-1 to TRBJ1-2; 7 bases map to TRBD1. The V gene end was trimmed by 3 bases and the J gene end by 3 bases; junction bases not matched to a gene: 13. Germline V lookup: CDR1 SQVTM, CDR2 ANQGSEA. The CDR3 covers 16 residues. CDR3 bases: TGCAGCGTTGATTTACAGGGGAAGGGCCTAGACTATGGCTACACCTTC. It yields the protein CSVDLQGKGLDYGYTF.